This T cell receptor beta chain was profiled in a study of cytotoxic CD8 clonotypes in ibrutinib-treated CLL. Study information: Included were approximately 10 relapsed/refractory and about 15 treatment-naive patients, of whom roughly 17 were IGHV unmutated. Partial response occurred in some 25 patients and complete response in 2; at median about 6 years, roughly 14 remained remitted and about 12 progressed. Response material was collected after a median about 12 months of treatment, range 6 to 36. Study conclusions and caveats: Public clonotypes were seen rarely and were contracted or stable on treatment.

About this clone: Antigen: not known.

Here immunoSEQ multiplex PCR was the method, and the copy in TCRdb shows in-frame clones only, minus some. This table holds about 200,000 clones, over 60% found once. The receptor was isolated from a human donor with chronic lymphocytic leukemia. The sample in question was PBMCs, obtained after 24 months of ibrutinib treatment.

The CDR3 is CASSLRAGGSSGNTIYF. The CDR3 nucleotides read TGTGCCAGCAGTTTACGGGCGGGGGGGAGCTCTGGAAACACCATATATTTT. The chain recombines TRBV27 with TRBJ1-3; possibly TRBD1 for D (5 bases). Looked up from germline, CDR1 is MNHEY and CDR2 is SMNVEV (reference sequence). The CDR3 is 17 residues long. V was cut by 2 bases and J by 0 bases, with 14 bases left in between.